The rows below give T cell receptor beta chains drawn from one sample of a study of T-cell reconstitution after alpha-beta-depleted transplantation in children. TCRdb analysed the PCR reads with MiXCR anew, one entry per CDR3 protein. The sample has 330,000 or so distinct CDR3 sequences, about 9.4% seen once. The specimen comprised PBMCs from the stem cell graft donor, sampled from the stem cell graft. These receptors all come from a human donor who donated a stem cell graft to a child with acute lymphoblastic leukemia. The CDR3 runs from the conserved cysteine through the conserved F or W. A D gene is named only where the DNA matches it firmly. Clone size appears in some rows only: once, few, many, or a class for an expanded clone.

TRBJ2-2	-	15	TRBV28	TRBD2	CASTIRGGGTGELFF	TGTGCCAGCACCATTCGGGGGGGAGGAACCGGGGAGCTGTTTTTT
TRBJ1-4	-	15	TRBV11-2	TRBD1	CASSAAGGLNEKLFF	TGTGCCAGCAGCGCCGCAGGGGGACTTAATGAAAAACTGTTTTTT
TRBJ2-1	-	15	TRBV4-2	-	CASSPSSGRGGEQFF	TGTGCCAGCAGCCCTTCTAGCGGTCGAGGGGGGGAGCAGTTCTTC
TRBJ2-3	many	17	TRBV9	TRBD2	CASSPGLAGGGTDTQYF	TGTGCCAGCAGCCCCGGACTAGCGGGAGGCGGCACAGATACGCAGTATTTT
TRBJ2-1	-	16	TRBV6-5	TRBD2	CASSYRTSGDYNEQFF	TGTGCCAGCAGTTACCGGACTAGCGGAGATTACAATGAGCAGTTCTTC
TRBJ2-7	-	18	TRBV11-2	TRBD2	CASSTRTSGRGGSYEQYF	TGTGCCAGCAGCACGAGGACTAGCGGGAGAGGGGGCTCCTACGAGCAGTACTTC
TRBJ2-1	-	15	TRBV6-4	TRBD2	CASSVSSGSIDEQFF	TGTGCCAGCAGTGTCAGCAGCGGGAGTATCGATGAGCAGTTCTTC
TRBJ2-1	-	16	TRBV10-3	-	CAISESKGQSFNEQFF	TGTGCCATCAGTGAGTCGAAGGGACAAAGCTTCAATGAGCAGTTCTTC
TRBJ2-7	few	13	TRBV7-2	-	CASSVWGAYEQYF	TGTGCCAGCAGCGTTTGGGGGGCCTACGAGCAGTACTTC
TRBJ2-1	many	11	TRBV6-2/TRBV6-3	-	CASSRETEQFF	TGTGCCAGCAGCAGGGAGACTGAGCAGTTCTTC
TRBJ1-3	many	14	TRBV6-1	TRBD1	CASRTGTEGNTIYF	TGTGCCAGCAGGACCGGGACAGAGGGAAACACCATATATTTT
TRBJ1-1	-	15	TRBV29-1	TRBD1	CSVAGTEALNTEAFF	TGCAGCGTTGCCGGGACAGAAGCCTTGAACACTGAAGCTTTCTTT
TRBJ2-1	many	16	TRBV7-2	TRBD2	CASSLVRGGSIYEQFF	TGTGCCAGCAGCTTAGTGCGGGGGGGGTCGATATATGAGCAGTTCTTC
TRBJ2-1	many	15	TRBV5-4	TRBD2	CASSLVGTSGGEQFF	TGTGCCAGCAGCTTGGTTGGGACTAGCGGGGGTGAGCAGTTCTTC
TRBJ2-5	-	15	TRBV20-1	TRBD2	CSAVSGTSGGETQYF	TGCAGTGCTGTCTCCGGGACTAGCGGAGGAGAGACCCAGTACTTC
TRBJ1-1	many	13	TRBV29-1	TRBD1	CSVAYRGLTEAFF	TGCAGCGTTGCGTACAGGGGGCTCACTGAAGCTTTCTTT
TRBJ2-7	-	16	TRBV7-6	-	CASSSKRGGQAYEQYF	TGTGCCAGCAGCTCAAAAAGGGGGGGCCAAGCCTACGAGCAGTACTTC
TRBJ2-3	many	15	TRBV6-1	-	CASSAAGLGTDTQYF	TGTGCCAGCAGTGCCGCGGGTCTTGGCACAGATACGCAGTATTTT
TRBJ2-3	many	15	TRBV12-3/TRBV12-4	-	CASSLMGTYTDTQYF	TGTGCCAGCAGTTTAATGGGGACTTACACAGATACGCAGTATTTT
TRBJ2-1	-	15	TRBV28	-	CASSLSAQGYNEQFF	TGTGCCAGCAGTTTATCTGCCCAGGGCTACAATGAGCAGTTCTTC
TRBJ2-7	-	16	TRBV7-2	TRBD1	CASSLTTGGLRYEQYF	TGTGCCAGCAGCTTAACCACAGGGGGCTTACGCTACGAGCAGTACTTC
TRBJ2-1	many	13	TRBV15	-	CATSRDAQDEQFF	TGTGCCACCAGCAGAGATGCGCAGGACGAGCAGTTCTTC
TRBJ2-2	few	14	TRBV7-2	-	CASQGGPDTGELFF	TGTGCCAGCCAGGGGGGTCCCGACACCGGGGAGCTGTTTTTT
TRBJ2-1	many	16	TRBV5-5	TRBD1	CASSVTGVVAYNEQFF	TGTGCCAGCAGCGTGACAGGGGTAGTGGCCTACAATGAGCAGTTCTTC
TRBJ2-1	few	13	TRBV5-4	-	CASSLTSFHEQFF	TGTGCCAGCAGCTTGACTAGTTTCCATGAGCAGTTCTTC
TRBJ2-2	-	12	TRBV5-1	-	CASSLEGGELFF	TGCGCCAGCAGCTTGGAAGGCGGGGAGCTGTTTTTT
TRBJ2-7	-	14	TRBV20-1	-	CSATRPVPPCEQYF	TGCAGTGCTACACGGCCAGTCCCACCCTGCGAGCAGTACTTC
TRBJ2-7	few	13	TRBV7-9	-	CASSLWGAYEQYF	TGTGCCAGCAGCTTGTGGGGGGCCTACGAGCAGTACTTC
TRBJ2-7	few	17	TRBV6-1	-	CASSDPTQAGLTYEQYF	TGTGCCAGCAGTGACCCTACGCAGGCGGGCCTAACCTACGAGCAGTACTTC
TRBJ2-2	few	16	TRBV5-6	-	CASSFGDSSYTGELFF	TGTGCCAGCAGCTTTGGAGATAGTAGTTACACCGGGGAGCTGTTTTTT
TRBJ2-1	medium-sized	14	TRBV20-1	-	CSAKHPGVGNEQFF	TGCAGTGCTAAGCACCCGGGAGTGGGCAATGAGCAGTTCTTC
TRBJ2-7	-	14	TRBV7-2	-	CASSSPGDSYEQYF	TGTGCCAGCAGCTCCCCGGGGGACAGCTACGAGCAGTACTTC
TRBJ2-1	few	16	TRBV5-1	-	CASSLGGLQSYNEQFF	TGCGCCAGCAGCTTGGGCGGACTGCAATCCTACAATGAGCAGTTCTTC
TRBJ2-1	many	15	TRBV7-9	TRBD2	CASSLGNGRWDEQFF	TGTGCCAGCAGCTTAGGGAACGGGAGGTGGGATGAGCAGTTCTTC
TRBJ2-2	-	13	TRBV20-1	-	CSATKANTGELFF	TGCAGTGCTACAAAAGCGAACACCGGGGAGCTGTTTTTT
TRBJ2-5	few	15	TRBV5-1	TRBD1	CASRSGQGYQETQYF	TGCGCCAGCAGGTCCGGACAGGGGTACCAAGAGACCCAGTACTTC
TRBJ2-7	many	13	TRBV5-8	-	CASSWGQNYEQYF	TGTGCCAGCAGCTGGGGACAAAACTACGAGCAGTACTTC
TRBJ1-1	few	15	TRBV5-6	-	CASSLARVRVTEAFF	TGTGCCAGCAGCTTGGCTAGGGTTAGAGTCACTGAAGCTTTCTTT
TRBJ2-1	-	14	TRBV5-1	-	CASSLARVGNEQFF	TGCGCCAGCAGCTTGGCCAGGGTTGGGAATGAGCAGTTCTTC
TRBJ2-7	-	10	TRBV10-3	-	CATAGYEQYF	TGTGCCACTGCAGGTTACGAGCAGTACTTC
TRBJ2-5	many	13	TRBV12-3/TRBV12-4	-	CASRTDQQETQYF	TGTGCCAGTCGGACAGACCAACAAGAGACCCAGTACTTC
TRBJ2-7	few	14	TRBV5-1	TRBD1	CASSVGQGADEQYF	TGCGCCAGCAGCGTCGGACAGGGGGCCGACGAGCAGTACTTC
TRBJ2-1	-	16	TRBV7-9	TRBD2	CASSLQGGLAGDKQFF	TGTGCCAGCAGCCTACAGGGCGGACTAGCGGGAGATAAGCAGTTCTTC
TRBJ2-1	-	15	TRBV4-1	TRBD2	CASSRLGEGRDEQFF	TGCGCCAGCAGCCGTTTGGGGGAGGGCCGGGATGAGCAGTTCTTC
TRBJ2-5	few	14	TRBV29-1	TRBD1	CSGRPGGAVETQYF	TGCAGCGGCCGTCCAGGGGGCGCGGTGGAGACCCAGTACTTC